Presented here are 18 T cell receptor beta chains from one specimen sequenced in a study of blood T cells in healthy people across ages. Sample-barcoded 5' priming and a J-beta primer mix drove a second PCR of 7 to 11 cycles. TCRdb reprocessed the 5' RACE reads with MiXCR, giving one entry per CDR3 protein. The table has about 780,000 distinct CDR3 sequences, under 30% seen once. This sample also belongs to another study, concerning T cells of mothers and their children.

Sequenced input: blood. These TCRs come from a boy aged 10-17 years in good health.

The chain couples TRBV6-6 to TRBJ2-7; D not certain. Deletions cut 4 bases from V and 6 bases from J, with 13 bases between. Germline-derived CDR1 and CDR2 are MNHNY and SVGAGI (reference sequence). This CDR3 contains 13 residues. For the CDR3, the DNA is TGTGCCAGCAGTTTGCCGACGCCTATCGAGCAGTACTTC. Amino acids: CASSLPTPIEQYF.

V gene TRBV2 combines with J gene TRBJ2-3; the D gene is possibly TRBD1 (6 bases). Germline CDR1 and CDR2: SNHLY and FYNNEI. The CDR3 contains 14 residues. V was clipped by 5 bases and J by 3 bases, with 12 bases between them. The CDR3 protein is CASSSVRGTDTQYF. The CDR3 coding sequence is TGTGCCAGCAGTAGCGTCAGGGGAACAGATACGCAGTATTTT.

This clonotype was seen more than once but under ten times. The V call is TRBV7-2, the J call TRBJ2-5; TRBD2 is a possible D gene (5 bases). V lost 6 bases, J lost 2 bases, and 10 bases lay in between. CDR1 SGHTA and CDR2 FQGNSA come from the germline V gene. The CDR3 covers 13 residues. CDR3 region: CASRPSKQETQYF. The CDR3 nucleotides read TGTGCCAGCAGGCCTAGCAAACAAGAGACCCAGTACTTC.

The CDR3 DNA follows: TGTGCCAGCAGCTTAGTGGCTAGCGGGGAGTACGAGCAGTACTTC. Its protein is CASSLVASGEYEQYF. The rearrangement links TRBV7-9 to TRBJ2-7; 9 bases map to TRBD2. Germline trimming cut 1 base from V and 4 bases from J; bases unmatched to any gene: 5. The CDR3 is 15 amino acids. Looked up from germline, CDR1 is SEHNR and CDR2 is FQNEAQ (reference sequence).

In this sample, this clonotype turned up once. The chain recombines TRBV20-1 with TRBJ2-5; the match to TRBD2 covers 8 bases. Germline values: CDR1 DFQATT, CDR2 SNEGSKA (reference sequence). The V segment lost 3 bases and the J segment 5 bases; nucleotides outside the gene matches: 8. This CDR3 region has 14 residues. The CDR3 DNA reads TGCAGTGCTAGTGGTCTAGCGGGTCATGAGACCCAGTACTTC. It is translated as CSASGLAGHETQYF.

This clonotype was seen at least ten times. This chain uses TRBV12-3 or TRBV12-4 with TRBJ2-7; TRBD2 matches at 7 bases. V shed 6 bases and J 5 bases; nucleotides not matched to a gene: 7. This CDR3 is 13 amino acids long. The CDR3 DNA follows: TGTGCCAGCAGCCGCAGCGGGGTCGACGAGCAGTACTTC. It yields the protein CASSRSGVDEQYF.

In its sample, this clonotype was seen a few times. The CDR3 sequence is CASSVEELTEAFF. CDR3 coding DNA: TGTGCCAGCAGTGTGGAGGAACTGACTGAAGCTTTCTTT. The V gene is TRBV2, the J gene TRBJ1-1; D not certain. CDR1 is SNHLY, CDR2 FYNNEI, per germline. Trimming removed 4 bases from V and 5 bases from J, with 11 bases in between. The length of the CDR3 is 13 residues.

This clonotype was counted between two and nine times. V usage is TRBV15 and J usage is TRBJ1-2; D might be TRBD1 (6 bases). Trimming removed 3 bases at V and 2 bases at J, with 10 bases between. The CDR3 runs to 14 residues. The germline gives CDR1 LNHNV, CDR2 YYDKDF (reference sequence). Here the CDR3 DNA reads TGTGCCACCAGCAGGGACAGACTAAACTATGGCTACACCTTC. Translating gives CATSRDRLNYGYTF.

This clonotype was seen a few times. The chain has TRBV11-3 and TRBJ1-1; D is uncertain. This CDR3 is 13 amino acids long. Germline V gives CDR1 SGHNT, CDR2 YENEEA. Trimming removed 5 bases at V and 1 base at J, with 8 bases between. In nucleotides, the CDR3 is TGTGCCAGCAGCCAAGCAGAGAACACTGAAGCTTTCTTT. Encoded protein: CASSQAENTEAFF.

This clonotype was counted ten times or more. The genes are TRBV10-2 and TRBJ2-5; D uncertain. Per the germline V gene, CDR1 is WSHSY and CDR2 is SAAADI. V was cut by 7 bases and J by 4 bases, with 13 bases left in between. CDR3 length equals 13 residues. The chain's CDR3 is CASKQAGGETQYF. The CDR3 nucleotides are TGCGCCAGCAAGCAGGCAGGTGGAGAGACCCAGTACTTC.

The chain links TRBV6-2 or TRBV6-3 to TRBJ2-5; no firm D call. The end of the DNA is better explained by TRBJ2-1, so the J call may be wrong. Per germline, CDR1 MNHEY and CDR2 SVGEGT. The CDR3 is 12 amino acids. The CDR3 is CASSDSPNEQFF. Written as DNA, the CDR3 is TGTGCCAGCAGTGATAGTCCGAATGAGCAGTTCTTC.

The sample holds a few counts of this clonotype. J is TRBJ2-5 and V is TRBV11-2; no definite D call. Trimming removed 5 bases from V and 10 bases from J, with 11 bases in between. CDR1 and CDR2 (germline): SGHAT, FQNNGV. The CDR3 is 11 amino acids. The CDR3 bases are TGTGCCAGCAGCGAACAGTCCCTCCAGTACTTC. It encodes CASSEQSLQYF.

This chain links TRBV7-9 with TRBJ1-5, with D tentatively TRBD1 (6 bases). The V end was cut by 5 bases, the J end by 6 bases, with 14 bases between. The germline V gene encodes CDR1 SEHNR and CDR2 FQNEAQ (reference sequence). The CDR3 has 14 residues. CDR3 amino acids: CASSPSGAGQPQHF. The DNA for the CDR3 is TGTGCCAGCAGCCCATCAGGGGCGGGTCAGCCCCAGCATTTT.

This clonotype was counted a few times. The chain couples TRBV13 to TRBJ2-7; tentative D call: TRBD2 (6 bases). The V and J ends lost 5 bases and 0 bases respectively, with 17 bases between them. This CDR3 has 16 residues. Germline V gives CDR1 PRHDT, CDR2 FYEKMQ (reference sequence). CDR3 DNA: TGTGCCAGCAGCGCCCGGGGGTGGGGGAGCTCCTACGAGCAGTACTTC. Amino acids: CASSARGWGSSYEQYF.

The chain employs TRBV4-1 and TRBJ2-1, with 7 bases aligning to TRBD1. CDR3 length: 15 residues. Germline loops: CDR1 MGHRA, CDR2 YSYEKL. After removal of 4 bases from V and 4 bases from J, the junction contained 7 bases not matched to a gene. As DNA, the CDR3 is TGCGCCAGCAGCCTCGGGACAGTGGATTACAATGAGCAGTTCTTC. It is translated as CASSLGTVDYNEQFF.

The V gene is TRBV20-1, the J gene TRBJ1-2; no definite D call. The CDR3 is made up of 17 amino acids. V was trimmed by 1 base and J by 11 bases, leaving 29 bases between them. Germline V CDR1 and CDR2: DFQATT, SNEGSKA (reference sequence). The CDR3 nucleotides are TGCAGTGCTAGAGGGCGCCCACGCGGGCCCCATCGCGGACGGTACACCTTC. Translated: CSARGRPRGPHRGRYTF.

This clonotype was seen a single time. J is TRBJ1-4 and V is TRBV5-5; D might be TRBD1 (6 bases). V lost 0 bases to trimming and J lost 8 bases, with 14 bases between them. Germline V gene lookup returns CDR1 SGHKS and CDR2 YYEKEE (reference sequence). CDR3 size: 15 residues. CDR3 residues: CASSLGLGAGEKLFF. CDR3 nucleotide sequence: TGTGCCAGCAGCTTGGGGTTGGGGGCAGGAGAAAAACTGTTTTTT.

This clonotype has only a few counts. The chain joins TRBV7-9 to TRBJ2-1; D is ambiguous. The J call is uncertain, as TRBJ2-7 better fits the DNA end. This CDR3 region has 14 residues. Germline-derived CDR1 and CDR2 are SEHNR and FQNEAQ (reference sequence). CDR3 in amino acids: CASSLVMGWREQYF. The CDR3 DNA sequence: TGTGCCAGCAGCTTAGTTATGGGGTGGCGCGAGCAGTACTTC.